Below, 7 T cell receptor beta chains from the same sample are listed, as sequenced in a study of identical twins. TCRdb re-analysed the 5' RACE reads in MiXCR, keeping a single row per CDR3 protein. The data contain fewer than 500,000 distinct CDR3 sequences, approximately 14% of them singletons. The same data also contributed to another study, on yellow fever vaccine responses in identical twins.

Sequenced: CD4+ T cells sorted from blood. The receptors originated from a woman under 30 in good health.

This clonotype came up a few times. This chain joins TRBV20-1 and TRBJ2-5; D gene unclear. There are 14 residues in the CDR3. The germline CDR1 and CDR2 sequences are DFQATT and SNEGSKA (reference sequence). Trimming cost V 3 bases and J 2 bases, with 13 bases left between them. CDR3 residues: CSARDGRRQETQYF. As DNA, the CDR3 is TGCAGTGCTAGGGACGGGCGGCGTCAAGAGACCCAGTACTTC.

Only one count was recorded for this clonotype. The chain employs TRBV26 and TRBJ2-7; the tabulated D call, TRBD1, remains unverified against the DNA. TRBV26 constitutes a pseudogene. The CDR3 covers 18 residues. CDR3 region: CASSKWQDPLGRAYEQYF. The CDR3 DNA reads as TGTGCCAGCAGCAAATGGCAAGACCCCCTGGGCAGGGCCTACGAGCAGTACTTC.

The V call is TRBV19, the J call TRBJ2-2, with TRBD1 identical over 8 bases. This CDR3 comprises 16 residues. Germline V lookup: CDR1 LNHDA, CDR2 SQIVND (reference sequence). The V gene end was trimmed by 0 bases and the J gene end by 3 bases; junction bases not matched to a gene: 3. The CDR3 here is CASSIDARGHTGELFF. CDR3 bases: TGTGCCAGTAGTATAGATGCCAGGGGGCACACCGGGGAGCTGTTTTTT.

This clonotype came up many times. The rearrangement joins TRBV20-1 to TRBJ2-2; perhaps TRBD1 as D (6 bases). V lost 0 bases and J 2 bases, leaving 16 bases between the germline ends. The germline V gene encodes CDR1 DFQATT and CDR2 SNEGSKA (reference sequence). The CDR3 runs 17 residues. The DNA of the CDR3 is TGCAGTGCTAGAGATCGAAGCAGGGGAACTAACACCGGGGAGCTGTTTTTT. Translated: CSARDRSRGTNTGELFF.

This chain links TRBV27 with TRBJ2-7, with 9 bases fitting TRBD1. The CDR3 has 14 residues. V was pared by 7 bases and J by 1 base, with 5 bases of the junction left unmatched. Germline values: CDR1 MNHEY, CDR2 SMNVEV (reference sequence). CDR3 bases: TGTGCCAGCACCCGGGACAGGGATTCCTACGAGCAGTACTTC. As protein: CASTRDRDSYEQYF.

This clonotype was recorded at least ten times. J is TRBJ2-3 and V is TRBV4-3, with 11 positions matching TRBD1. The ends lost 3 bases at V and 6 bases at J; junction bases unmatched: 5. CDR1 and CDR2 from the germline V gene are LGHNA and YSLEER. The CDR3 length is 15 residues. CDR3 bases: TGCGCCAGCAGCCACCGGACAGGGGGCGCGGATACGCAGTATTTT. Translating it yields CASSHRTGGADTQYF.

The chain couples TRBV7-9 to TRBJ2-1; TRBD1 aligns across 8 bases. The germline gives CDR1 SEHNR, CDR2 FQNEAQ (reference sequence). Germline trimming cut 5 bases from V and 8 bases from J; bases unmatched to any gene: 5. This CDR3 is built from 13 residues. The CDR3 nucleotides read TGTGCCAGCAGCCGACAGGGGCCCGATGAGCAGTTCTTC. This sequence encodes CASSRQGPDEQFF. Using reference TRBV7-9 and TRBJ2-1 for the parts outside the CDR3, the full variable domain is DTGVSQNPRHKITKRGQNVTFRCDPISEHNRLYWYRQTLGQGPEFLTYFQNEAQLEKSRLLSDRFSAERPKGSFSTLEIQRTEQGDSAMYLCASSRQGPDEQFFGPGTRLTVL.